Detailed here is one TCR beta chain. Its target is not known. This sample was included in a study of T cell clusters in autoimmune cytopenias. Looking at the study overall: TRB sequencing had a median 51,575 reads and approximately 2,400 distinct clonotypes per sample.

Multiplex touch-down PCR amplified TRB using TRB-A and TRB-B pools in one tube. Reanalyzing the multiplex PCR reads, TCRdb keeps one entry per CDR3 protein, without DNA. Recorded for this sample: around 4,000 distinct CDR3 sequences. The length of the CDR3 is 15 residues. The germline gives CDR1 MNHEY, CDR2 SMNVEV (reference sequence). TRB was amplified from about 270 ng of peripheral blood genomic DNA per sample. General observations from the study: Primary autoimmune cytopenia patients appeared to lack physiological T cell clusters present in healthy donors. Exclusive TRB clusters were almost three-fold more numerous in healthy donors than in active autoimmune hepatitis. Functional roles of the in silico T cell clusters still await experimental validation.

The sample comprised peripheral blood. This chain connects TRBV27 to TRBJ1-2; no DNA is available, so the TRBD1 call from TCRdb remains unchecked. The clonotype comes from a human donor with an autoimmune cytopenia or autoimmune hepatitis (not recorded which). CDR3 amino acids: CASGPAQGGNYGYTF.